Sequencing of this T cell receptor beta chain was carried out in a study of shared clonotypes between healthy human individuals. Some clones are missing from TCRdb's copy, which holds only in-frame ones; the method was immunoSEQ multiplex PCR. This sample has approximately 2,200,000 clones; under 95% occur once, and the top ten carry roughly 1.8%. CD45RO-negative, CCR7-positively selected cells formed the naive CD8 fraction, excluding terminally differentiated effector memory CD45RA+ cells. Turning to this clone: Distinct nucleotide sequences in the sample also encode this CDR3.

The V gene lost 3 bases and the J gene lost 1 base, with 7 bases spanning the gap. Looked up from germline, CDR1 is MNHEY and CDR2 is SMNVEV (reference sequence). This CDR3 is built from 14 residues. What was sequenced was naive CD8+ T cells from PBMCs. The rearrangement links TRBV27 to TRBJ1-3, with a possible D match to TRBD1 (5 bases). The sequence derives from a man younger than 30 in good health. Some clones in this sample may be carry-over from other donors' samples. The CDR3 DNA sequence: TGTGCCAGCAGTTTGTCAGGGTCTGGAAACACCATATATTTT. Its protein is CASSLSGSGNTIYF.